These 14 T cell receptor beta chains were sequenced from one sample in a study of human T cells and chemical hapten exposure. One entry per CDR3 protein results from TCRdb running MiXCR on the RACE reads. The sample carries under 450,000 distinct CDR3 sequences, 4.8% recorded once. Specified time point: patch test 1, 2 weeks after DPC sensitization. Noted treatment: therapeutic diphenylcyclopropenone sensitization with weekly scalp DPC. This material consisted of whole blood, taken in connection with sensitization to the hapten diphenylcyclopropenone (DPC). All receptors derive from a woman between 45 and 60 years old with alopecia areata. Some clones in this sample may be carry-over from other donors' samples.

This clonotype was detected only a few times. The V call is TRBV2, the J call TRBJ2-7; TRBD1 matches at 12 bases. CDR3 length equals 14 residues. The J segment lost 6 bases and the V segment lost 6 bases, leaving 6 bases of the junction unmatched. Germline V gives CDR1 SNHLY, CDR2 FYNNEI. DNA for the CDR3: TGTGCCAGCAGCCCGGGACAGGGGGCATTCGAGCAGTACTTC. Protein product: CASSPGQGAFEQYF.

This clonotype has more than one count but fewer than ten. This chain connects TRBV12-3 or TRBV12-4 to TRBJ2-7, with 7 positions matching TRBD2. This CDR3 region has 16 residues. Unmatched junction bases numbered 12, after V lost 5 bases and J lost 2 bases. The CDR3, as DNA: TGTGCCAGCAGTCCGGGTGGGGGACTACAAGCCTACGAGCAGTACTTC. Translating gives CASSPGGGLQAYEQYF.

A few counts support this clonotype. V is TRBV28 and J is TRBJ2-7, with a possible D match to TRBD2 (6 bases). The CDR3 has 14 residues. V was cut by 5 bases and J by 2 bases, with 13 bases left in between. Germline CDR1 and CDR2: MDHEN and SYDVKM. The CDR3 here is CASSLTSTTYEQYF. As DNA, the CDR3 is TGTGCCAGCAGTCTCACTAGCACCACCTACGAGCAGTACTTC.

This clonotype was detected ten times or more. The chain combines TRBV5-1 with TRBJ1-4, with D possibly being TRBD1 (5 bases). V gave up 0 bases and J gave up 2 bases, with 14 bases separating them. This CDR3 has 17 amino acids. Germline-derived CDR1 and CDR2 are SGHRS and YFSETQ. The CDR3 sequence: CASSLVRGEGTNEKLFF. The CDR3 DNA reads TGCGCCAGCAGCTTGGTACGAGGGGAAGGTACTAATGAAAAACTGTTTTTT.

This clonotype was seen a handful of times. The rearrangement links TRBV5-1 to TRBJ2-1; D is possibly TRBD2 (5 bases). V was clipped by 2 bases and J by 5 bases, with 11 bases between them. This CDR3 is 14 amino acids long. The germline CDR1 and CDR2 sequences are SGHRS and YFSETQ. The CDR3 DNA follows: TGCGCCAGCAGCTTATCACGAGGGAACAATGAGCAGTTCTTC. This encodes CASSLSRGNNEQFF.

The chain is built from TRBV4-3 and TRBJ2-2, with 10 positions matching TRBD2. The germline CDR1 and CDR2 sequences are LGHNA and YSLEER. The CDR3 covers 16 residues. Trimming cost V 4 bases and J 0 bases; bases outside gene matches: 2. The CDR3, as DNA: TGCGCCAGCAGCCGTGGGACTAGCGCGAACACCGGGGAGCTGTTTTTT. Protein sequence: CASSRGTSANTGELFF.

In its sample, this clonotype was seen many times. The rearrangement uses TRBV7-2 and TRBJ2-6; tentatively, D is TRBD2 (6 bases). The CDR3 length is 19 residues. CDR1 and CDR2 from the germline V gene are SGHTA and FQGNSA. V lost 5 bases and J 0 bases, leaving 20 bases between the germline ends. CDR3 sequence (DNA): TGTGCCAGCAGCCCAAGGGGACTTGGCTTTCCCTCTGGGGCCAACGTCCTGACTTTC. This codes for CASSPRGLGFPSGANVLTF.

In this sample, this clonotype turned up many times. In nucleotides, the CDR3 is TGTGCCAGCAGTTTAGGGGCACAGAATAGCAATCAGCCCCAGCATTTT. It encodes CASSLGAQNSNQPQHF. The chain carries TRBV12-3 or TRBV12-4 and TRBJ1-5, with D unclear. V was cut by 1 base and J by 0 bases, with 10 bases left in between. CDR3 length: 16 residues.

This clonotype came up many times. The rearrangement uses TRBV9 and TRBJ2-3; D is tentatively TRBD1 or TRBD2 (5 bases each). Germline CDR1 is SGDLS and CDR2 is YYNGEE. The germline V and J ends were trimmed by 4 bases and 3 bases, with 18 bases remaining between them. The CDR3 spans 16 residues. CDR3 DNA sequence: TGTGCCAGCAGCCCAGGGACCCAGCAATCGACAGATACGCAGTATTTT. Its translation: CASSPGTQQSTDTQYF.

This CDR3 is CASSSGLAAYTDTQYF. The CDR3, as DNA: TGTGCCAGCAGCTCGGGACTAGCGGCATACACAGATACGCAGTATTTT. The V gene is TRBV11-3, the J gene TRBJ2-3; 11 positions match TRBD2. The CDR3 consists of 16 residues. With 4 bases clipped from V and 2 bases from J, the junction kept 5 bases outside the gene matches. Germline CDR1 reads SGHNT; CDR2 reads YENEEA.

This clonotype has just a few counts. V is TRBV24-1 and J is TRBJ2-7; 7 nucleotides agree with TRBD1. This CDR3 has 12 amino acids. The trim removed 4 bases at V and 13 bases at J, leaving 9 bases unmatched. Germline CDR1 and CDR2: KGHDR and SFDVKD. As DNA, the CDR3 is TGTGCCACCAGTGACTGGACAGGTGCTATTTACTTC. This translates into CATSDWTGAIYF.

Ten or more counts support this clonotype. The chain employs TRBV7-9 and TRBJ2-2, with 12 nucleotides matching TRBD2. J was trimmed by 5 bases and V by 2 bases; bases with no gene match: 9. Germline values: CDR1 SEHNR, CDR2 FQNEAQ (reference sequence). CDR3 size: 18 residues. In DNA, the CDR3 is TGTGCCAGCAGCTTACGGAGACTAGCGGGAGCGTGGACCGGGGAGCTGTTTTTT. Translating it yields CASSLRRLAGAWTGELFF.

V and J are TRBV5-6 and TRBJ1-5; no clear D gene. The CDR3 is 15 amino acids. The V gene's germline CDR1 is SGHDT and CDR2 YYEEEE. V was pared by 2 bases and J by 4 bases, with 13 bases between. CDR3 sequence reads: CASSLKRVTNQPQHF. In DNA, the CDR3 is TGTGCCAGCAGCTTAAAACGGGTTACAAATCAGCCCCAGCATTTT.

This clonotype was seen many times. The V gene is TRBV9, the J gene TRBJ2-5; 8 positions match TRBD2. Trimming took 0 bases from V and 4 from J; bases not matched to a gene: 5. Germline V gene sequence: CDR1 SGDLS, CDR2 YYNGEE. The CDR3 runs 15 residues. This CDR3 reads CASSVAGGPRETQYF. CDR3 coding DNA: TGTGCCAGCAGCGTAGCGGGAGGGCCCCGAGAGACCCAGTACTTC.